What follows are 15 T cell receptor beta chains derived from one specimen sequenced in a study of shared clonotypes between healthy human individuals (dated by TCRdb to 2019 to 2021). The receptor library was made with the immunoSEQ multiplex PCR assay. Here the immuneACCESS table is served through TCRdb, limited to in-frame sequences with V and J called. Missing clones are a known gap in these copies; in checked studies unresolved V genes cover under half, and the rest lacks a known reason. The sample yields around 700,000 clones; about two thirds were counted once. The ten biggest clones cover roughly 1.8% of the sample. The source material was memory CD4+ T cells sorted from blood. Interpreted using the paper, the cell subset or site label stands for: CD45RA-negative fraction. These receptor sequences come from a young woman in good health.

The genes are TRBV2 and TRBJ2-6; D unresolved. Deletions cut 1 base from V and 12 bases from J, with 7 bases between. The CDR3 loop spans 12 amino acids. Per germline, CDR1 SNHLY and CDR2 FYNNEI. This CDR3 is CASSEVGSVLTF. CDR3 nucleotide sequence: TGTGCCAGCAGTGAAGTAGGCAGCGTCCTGACTTTC.

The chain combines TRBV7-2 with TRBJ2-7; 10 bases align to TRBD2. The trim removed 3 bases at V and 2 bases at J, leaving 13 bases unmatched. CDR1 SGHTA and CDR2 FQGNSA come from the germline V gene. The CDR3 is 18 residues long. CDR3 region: CASSFPGLANSKPYEQYF. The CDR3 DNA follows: TGTGCCAGCAGCTTCCCGGGACTAGCGAACTCTAAACCCTACGAGCAGTACTTC.

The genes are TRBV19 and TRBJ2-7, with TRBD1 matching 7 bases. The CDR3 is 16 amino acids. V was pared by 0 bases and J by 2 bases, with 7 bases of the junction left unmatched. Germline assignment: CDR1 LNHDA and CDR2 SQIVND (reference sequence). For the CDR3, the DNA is TGTGCCAGTAGTATAGATGGACAGGTAGGGACCTACGAGCAGTACTTC. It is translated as CASSIDGQVGTYEQYF.

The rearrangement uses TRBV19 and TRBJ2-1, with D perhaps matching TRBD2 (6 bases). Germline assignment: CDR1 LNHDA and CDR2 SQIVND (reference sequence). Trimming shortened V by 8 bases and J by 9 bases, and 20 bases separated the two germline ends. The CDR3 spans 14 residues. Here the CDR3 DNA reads TGTGCCAGTTGTTTGGCTGGGAGGTTTAGTGAGCAGTTCTTC. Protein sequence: CASCLAGRFSEQFF.

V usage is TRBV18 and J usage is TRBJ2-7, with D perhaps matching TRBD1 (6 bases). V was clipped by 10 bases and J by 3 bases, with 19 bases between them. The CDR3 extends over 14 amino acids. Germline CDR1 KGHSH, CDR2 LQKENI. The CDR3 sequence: CATHSGQNGYEQYF. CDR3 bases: TGTGCCACCCACTCTGGACAGAACGGCTACGAGCAGTACTTC.

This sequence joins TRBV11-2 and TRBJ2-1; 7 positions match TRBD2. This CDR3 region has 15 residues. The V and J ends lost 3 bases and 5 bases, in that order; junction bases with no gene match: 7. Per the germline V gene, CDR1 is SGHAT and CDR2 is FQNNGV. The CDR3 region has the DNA TGTGCCAGCAGCTTCCGGACTAGGGAAGACAATGAGCAGTTCTTC. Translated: CASSFRTREDNEQFF.

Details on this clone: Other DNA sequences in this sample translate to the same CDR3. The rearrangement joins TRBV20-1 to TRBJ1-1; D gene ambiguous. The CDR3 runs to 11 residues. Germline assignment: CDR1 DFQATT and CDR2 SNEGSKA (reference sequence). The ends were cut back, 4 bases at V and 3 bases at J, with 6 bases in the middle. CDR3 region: CSATRYTEAFF. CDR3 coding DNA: TGCAGTGCTACGCGGTACACTGAAGCTTTCTTT.

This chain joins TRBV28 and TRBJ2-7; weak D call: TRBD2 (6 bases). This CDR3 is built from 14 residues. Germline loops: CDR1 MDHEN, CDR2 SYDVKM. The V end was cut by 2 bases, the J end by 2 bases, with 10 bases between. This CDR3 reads CASSLPGEAYEQYF. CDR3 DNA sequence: TGTGCCAGCAGTTTACCGGGGGAAGCCTACGAGCAGTACTTC.

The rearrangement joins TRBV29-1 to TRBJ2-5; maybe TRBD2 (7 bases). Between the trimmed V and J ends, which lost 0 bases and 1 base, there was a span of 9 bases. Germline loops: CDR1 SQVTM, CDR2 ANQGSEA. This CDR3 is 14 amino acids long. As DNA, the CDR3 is TGCAGCGTTGAAGATGCGGGGGCCCAAGAGACCCAGTACTTC. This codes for CSVEDAGAQETQYF.

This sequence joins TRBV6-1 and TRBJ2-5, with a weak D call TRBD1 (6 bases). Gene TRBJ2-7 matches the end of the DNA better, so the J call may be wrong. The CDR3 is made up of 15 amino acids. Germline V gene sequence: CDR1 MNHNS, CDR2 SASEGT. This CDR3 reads CASSQRTEGPYEQYF. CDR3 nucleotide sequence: TGTGCCAGCAGTCAACGGACAGAAGGCCCCTACGAGCAGTACTTC.

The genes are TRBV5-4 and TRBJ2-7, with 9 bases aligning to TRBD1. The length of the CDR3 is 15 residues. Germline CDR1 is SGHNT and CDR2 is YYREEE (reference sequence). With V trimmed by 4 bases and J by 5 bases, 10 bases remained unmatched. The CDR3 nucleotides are TGTGCCAGCAGCCGCACCGGGACAGGGCTCGACGAGCAGTACTTC. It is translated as CASSRTGTGLDEQYF.

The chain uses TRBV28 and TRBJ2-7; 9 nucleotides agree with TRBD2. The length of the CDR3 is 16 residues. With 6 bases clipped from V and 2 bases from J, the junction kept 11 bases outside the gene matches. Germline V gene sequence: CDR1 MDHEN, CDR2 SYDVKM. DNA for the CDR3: TGTGCCAGCAGCCCTGGGGGGGCGGGAGGGCCCTACGAGCAGTACTTC. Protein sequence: CASSPGGAGGPYEQYF. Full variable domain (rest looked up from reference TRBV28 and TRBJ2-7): DVKVTQSSRYLVKRTGEKVFLECVQDMDHENMFWYRQDPGLGLRLIYFSYDVKMKEKGDIPEGYSVSREKKERFSLILESASTNQTSMYLCASSPGGAGGPYEQYFGPGTRLTVT.

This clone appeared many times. This chain's CDR3 is CASSVAPDPYEQYF. The CDR3 DNA reads as TGTGCCAGCAGCGTAGCTCCAGATCCCTACGAGCAGTACTTC. The rearrangement uses TRBV9 and TRBJ2-7; D is unresolved. Germline V CDR1 and CDR2: SGDLS, YYNGEE. V lost 0 bases, J lost 2 bases, and 9 bases lay in between. The CDR3 has 14 residues.

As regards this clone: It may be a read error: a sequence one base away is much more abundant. The CDR3: CASSLGLVNTEAFF. The DNA of the CDR3 is TGCGCCAGCAGCTTGGGACTGGTGAACACTGAAGCTTTCTTT. The chain links TRBV5-1 to TRBJ1-1; D remains unclear. The CDR3 contains 14 residues. The germline V gene has CDR1 SGHRS and CDR2 YFSETQ. V lost 0 bases and J lost 0, with 6 bases in between.

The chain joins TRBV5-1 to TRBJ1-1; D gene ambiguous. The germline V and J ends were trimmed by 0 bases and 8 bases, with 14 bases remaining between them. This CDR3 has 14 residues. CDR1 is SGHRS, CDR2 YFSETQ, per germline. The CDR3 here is CASSLANSKREAFF. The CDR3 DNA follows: TGCGCCAGCAGCTTGGCCAACAGCAAAAGGGAAGCTTTCTTT.